This T cell receptor (beta chain) was profiled in a study of CXCR3-negative and CXCR3-positive naive CD8 T cells. Study-wide results and limits: Fresh PBMCs served for most assays, and CXCR3 expression fell partially after cryopreservation. Each naive subset displayed comparably high diversity, whereas memory CD8+ cells displayed much lower diversity. A higher hydrophobicity marked the TRB CDR3s of CXCR3-positive naive cells versus CXCR3-negative naive cells.

Points on this clonotype: Its target is not known.

In preparing the TRB cDNA libraries, 5' RACE with UMI labels was used. Following a re-call of the 5' RACE reads, TCRdb has one entry per CDR3 protein and lacks DNA. Its clone listing holds some 130,000 distinct CDR3 sequences. CDR1 PRHDT and CDR2 FYEKMQ come from the germline V gene (reference sequence). The CDR3 is made up of 20 amino acids. Per CD8+ T cell subset, triplicate sorts of fewer than 350,000 cells each were done. The naive CD8+ gate required CD45RO-CCR7+CD27+CD95- phenotype. Sequenced sample: naive CXCR3+ CD8+ T cells from blood. Subset specified: CD45RO-CCR7+CD27+CD95- naive CD8+ T cells expressing CXCR3 (TNR3+). This sequence joins TRBV13 and TRBJ2-7; TCRdb returns TRBD1, unconfirmable since there is no DNA. This clonotype was sampled from a human donor in good health. Some clones in this sample may be carry-over from other donors' samples. The CDR3 loop reads CASRPTRISAAGTGAYEQYF.